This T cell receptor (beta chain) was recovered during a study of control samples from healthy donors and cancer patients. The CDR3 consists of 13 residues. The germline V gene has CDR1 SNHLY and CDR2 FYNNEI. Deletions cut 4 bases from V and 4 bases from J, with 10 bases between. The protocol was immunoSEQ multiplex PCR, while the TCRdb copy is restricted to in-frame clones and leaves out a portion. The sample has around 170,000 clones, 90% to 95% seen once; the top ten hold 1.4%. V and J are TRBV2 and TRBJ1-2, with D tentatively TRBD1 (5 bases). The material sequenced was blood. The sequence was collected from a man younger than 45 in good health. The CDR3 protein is CASSVAGTYGYTF. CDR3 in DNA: TGTGCCAGCAGTGTAGCAGGGACCTATGGCTACACCTTC.